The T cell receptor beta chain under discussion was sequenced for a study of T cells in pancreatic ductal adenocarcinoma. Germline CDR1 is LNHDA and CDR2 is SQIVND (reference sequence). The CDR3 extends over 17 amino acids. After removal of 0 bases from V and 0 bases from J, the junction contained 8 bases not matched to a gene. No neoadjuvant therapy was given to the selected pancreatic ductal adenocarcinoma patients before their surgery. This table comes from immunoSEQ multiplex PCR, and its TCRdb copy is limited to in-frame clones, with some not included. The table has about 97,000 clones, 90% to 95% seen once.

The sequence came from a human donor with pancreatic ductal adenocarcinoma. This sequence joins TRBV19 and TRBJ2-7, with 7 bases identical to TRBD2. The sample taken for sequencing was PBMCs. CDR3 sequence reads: CASSIEHSGVASYEQYF. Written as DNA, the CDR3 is TGTGCCAGTAGTATAGAACACAGCGGGGTGGCCTCCTACGAGCAGTACTTC. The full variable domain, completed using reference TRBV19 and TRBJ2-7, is DGGITQSPKYLFRKEGQNVTLSCEQNLNHDAMYWYRQDPGQGLRLIYYSQIVNDFQKGDIAEGYSVSREKKESFPLTVTSAQKNPTAFYLCASSIEHSGVASYEQYFGPGTRLTVT.